This is a list of T cell receptor beta chains from one sample in a study of response to subunit inactivated influenza vaccine. TCRdb reprocessed the RT-PCR reads with MiXCR, giving one entry per CDR3 protein. The data hold approximately 500,000 distinct CDR3 sequences, with 20% to 25% observed a single time. The same specimen was also included in a second study, on T cells expressing NK-cell markers.

The source material was CD4+ T cells sorted from PBMCs, sampled roughly 12 days after vaccination. The receptors here all came from a man in his fifties or sixties who received an inactivated influenza vaccine. Both conserved end residues are trimmed from each CDR3.

length: 11
J: TRBJ2-7
V: TRBV20-1
CDR3: SARGGPTYEQY

length: 12
J: TRBJ2-5
V: TRBV6-1
CDR3: ASSWDSLRQTQY

length: 13
J: TRBJ2-1
V: TRBV12-5
CDR3: ASGLGLADYNEQF

length: 12
J: TRBJ2-7
V: TRBV12-3/TRBV12-4
CDR3: ASSFQGAWDEQY

length: 16
J: TRBJ2-1
V: TRBV28
CDR3: ASSSQLTSESSYNEQF

length: 12
J: TRBJ1-4
V: TRBV12-3/TRBV12-4
CDR3: ASSTLGQGRKLF

length: 15
J: TRBJ1-1
V: TRBV18
CDR3: ASSRNQKGRGDTEAF

length: 11
J: TRBJ1-1
V: TRBV7-8
CDR3: ASSLTGGTEAF

length: 12
J: TRBJ2-7
V: TRBV20-1
CDR3: SARGGQVSYEQY

length: 13
J: TRBJ2-5
V: TRBV5-1
CDR3: ASSLGTGRRETQY

length: 12
J: TRBJ2-1
V: TRBV5-1
CDR3: ASMIAGKLDEQF

length: 11
J: TRBJ2-4
V: TRBV28
CDR3: ASSLLRGTIQY

length: 13
J: TRBJ1-2
V: TRBV2
CDR3: AGWAARVNDYGYT

length: 14
J: TRBJ2-1
V: TRBV12-3/TRBV12-4
CDR3: ASSLPQRGATDEQF

length: 17
J: TRBJ2-1
V: TRBV9
CDR3: ASSVGQGAGGTSHNEQF

length: 12
J: TRBJ2-1
V: TRBV11-1
CDR3: ASSLGREYNEQF

length: 11
J: TRBJ2-1
V: TRBV5-5
CDR3: ASSSLRAGEQF

length: 16
J: TRBJ2-1
V: TRBV7-8
CDR3: ASSPSARNLPGYNEQF

length: 12
J: TRBJ2-2
V: TRBV10-1
CDR3: ASRAGQGTGELF

length: 13
J: TRBJ1-4
V: TRBV4-1
CDR3: ASSQLGGSSEKLF

length: 11
J: TRBJ2-3
V: TRBV12-3/TRBV12-4
CDR3: ASSRDPKDTQY